This TCR beta chain was documented in a study of T cells in Graves' hyperthyroidism and ophthalmopathy. TCR beta CDR3 regions were amplified from RNA. When the TCR CDR3 underwent first-round RT-PCR, the HTBI primer set was used. One entry per CDR3 protein results from TCRdb running MiXCR on the multiplex PCR reads. The repertoire includes around 690,000 distinct CDR3 sequences, roughly 17% of them detected once, and about 14% sits in the top ten. The CDR3 runs 14 residues. Germline CDR1 and CDR2: ENHRY and SYGVKD. Trimming took off 11 bases at V and 2 bases at J, with 18 bases between the two ends. About this clonotype itself: Its target is unknown.

Study-wide findings and caveats: Ophthalmopathy was identified by the model a median around 6.3 months ahead of onset.

The study enrolled patients aged 18 to 65 with newly diagnosed hyperthyroidism of under 2 months' duration. The chain couples TRBV10-3 to TRBJ1-2; no clear D gene. This TCR was sampled from a man in his fifties or sixties with Graves' hyperthyroidism. The specimen was blood. CDR3 nucleotides: TGTGCCTCGAATCACGCCGACCCCAACTATGGCTACACCTTC. Translating gives CASNHADPNYGYTF.